The sequence of this TCR beta chain was determined in a study of blood T cell repertoires in COVID-19. Study as a whole: The study drew acute and convalescent COVID-19 samples from the United States, Italy and Spain.

Here immunoSEQ multiplex PCR was the method, and the copy in TCRdb shows in-frame clones only, minus some. This sample carries around 190,000 clones, 80% to 90% of them seen once, and the ten largest clones take about 2.1%. Germline V gene lookup returns CDR1 LNHDA and CDR2 SQIVND (reference sequence). V lost 3 bases, J lost 1 base, and 5 bases stayed unmatched. This CDR3 spans 15 amino acids. The sequence was obtained from a man younger than 35 who had recovered from COVID-19. Material: peripheral blood. The J gene is TRBJ2-7, the V gene TRBV19; 8 nucleotides agree with TRBD1. The CDR3 DNA sequence: TGTGCCAGTAGTATCGGAGGACAGGGATCCTACGAGCAGTACTTC. It yields the protein CASSIGGQGSYEQYF. The full variable domain, its missing parts supplied by reference TRBV19 and TRBJ2-7, is DGGITQSPKYLFRKEGQNVTLSCEQNLNHDAMYWYRQDPGQGLRLIYYSQIVNDFQKGDIAEGYSVSREKKESFPLTVTSAQKNPTAFYLCASSIGGQGSYEQYFGPGTRLTVT.